A single sample is the source of the 8 T cell receptor beta chains below, sequenced in a study of T cell changes during pregnancy in multiple sclerosis. Only in-frame clones appear in the TCRdb table, and some are missing; sequencing was by immunoSEQ multiplex PCR. Found here are more than 90,000 clones, about nine tenths of them singletons; the top ten hold around 3%. The material was peripheral blood, obtained in the second trimester of pregnancy. These receptors came from a female donor with multiple sclerosis, enrolled in a pregnancy study.

In its sample, this clone was seen a few times. This CDR3 is CASSLFGTDTGELFF. CDR3 sequence (DNA): TGTGCCAGCAGTTTATTCGGGACAGACACCGGGGAGCTGTTTTTT. The chain employs TRBV27 and TRBJ2-2; 7 nucleotides agree with TRBD1. This CDR3 has 15 amino acids. J lost 3 bases, V lost 1 base, and 2 bases had no gene match. CDR1 and CDR2 (germline): MNHEY, SMNVEV (reference sequence).

The chain joins TRBV5-1 to TRBJ2-5; no clear D. The CDR3 contains 13 residues. CDR1 and CDR2 (germline): SGHRS, YFSETQ. Trimming took off 2 bases at V and 0 bases at J, with 5 bases between the two ends. CDR3 DNA sequence: TGCGCCAGCAGCTTCCAGGACCAAGAGACCCAGTACTTC. Encoded protein: CASSFQDQETQYF.

CDR3 sequence reads: CASSEGLASNEQFF. CDR3 DNA sequence: TGTGCCAGCAGTGAAGGACTAGCGAGTAATGAGCAGTTCTTC. The rearrangement joins TRBV6-4 to TRBJ2-1; 9 nucleotides align to TRBD2. The trim removed 3 bases at V and 7 bases at J, leaving 4 bases unmatched. The CDR3 loop spans 14 amino acids. Germline V gene sequence: CDR1 MRHNA, CDR2 SNTAGT.

The rearrangement uses TRBV5-1 and TRBJ1-1, with 8 bases lining up with TRBD1. This CDR3 comprises 15 residues. CDR1 is SGHRS and CDR2 is YFSETQ in the germline V gene. The V segment lost 4 bases and the J segment 5 bases; nucleotides outside the gene matches: 10. CDR3 residues: CASSPRQGLGTEAFF. The CDR3 coding sequence is TGCGCCAGCAGCCCAAGACAGGGGCTGGGTACTGAAGCTTTCTTT.

V and J are TRBV2 and TRBJ2-3, with TRBD2 as a possible D gene (6 bases). The V end was cut by 4 bases, the J end by 4 bases, with 18 bases between. Germline lookup yields CDR1 SNHLY and CDR2 FYNNEI. The CDR3 contains 16 residues. In nucleotides, the CDR3 is TGTGCCAGCAGTGGCCAGGAGGGAGTTAGGGCAGATACGCAGTATTTT. Protein: CASSGQEGVRADTQYF.

This chain connects TRBV28 to TRBJ2-7, with 11 bases that match TRBD2. V lost 1 base, J lost 4 bases, and 12 bases stayed unmatched. The CDR3 contains 18 residues. CDR1 is MDHEN and CDR2 is SYDVKM in the germline V gene. CDR3 DNA: TGTGCCAGCAGTTTATCCTCTTTAACTAGCGGGAGCCGGTACGAGCAGTACTTC. Amino acid sequence: CASSLSSLTSGSRYEQYF. Full variable domain (rest looked up from reference TRBV28 and TRBJ2-7): DVKVTQSSRYLVKRTGEKVFLECVQDMDHENMFWYRQDPGLGLRLIYFSYDVKMKEKGDIPEGYSVSREKKERFSLILESASTNQTSMYLCASSLSSLTSGSRYEQYFGPGTRLTVT.

V and J are TRBV30 and TRBJ2-7; tentatively, D is TRBD1 (5 bases). From germline, CDR1 is GTSNPN and CDR2 SVGIG (reference sequence). The V end lost 0 bases, the J end lost 8 bases, and 11 bases lay between the germline ends. CDR3 length: 12 amino acids. The CDR3 sequence is CAWSVGVGQQYF. In DNA, the CDR3 is TGTGCCTGGAGTGTAGGGGTGGGGCAGCAGTACTTC.

This chain uses TRBV7-9 with TRBJ1-1; no definite D call. The CDR3 is made up of 15 amino acids. Germline V gene sequence: CDR1 SEHNR, CDR2 FQNEAQ (reference sequence). Trimming pared 3 bases from V and 0 bases from J, leaving 11 bases between. As DNA, the CDR3 is TGTGCCAGCAGCTTTCCCAGCGGGATGAACACTGAAGCTTTCTTT. This codes for CASSFPSGMNTEAFF.